This T cell receptor (beta chain) stems from a study of blood T cell repertoires in COVID-19. Study information: Some COVID-19 samples were acute and others convalescent; all came from the United States, Italy and Spain. Sources were T cells, B-cell-depleted T cells, or PBMCs; the material itself was cDNA or gDNA.

The data were produced by immunoSEQ multiplex PCR, yet TCRdb's version contains in-frame clones alone and is incomplete. The sample carries more than 200,000 clones, roughly 80% recorded once. V was cut by 3 bases and J by 1 base, with 16 bases left in between. CDR1 MGHDK and CDR2 SYGVNS come from the germline V gene. The CDR3 loop spans 16 amino acids. The TCR comes from a woman aged 80 or older with acute or convalescent COVID-19. The gene calls are TRBV25-1 and TRBJ2-7; possible D gene TRBD2, 6 bases. The sample comprised peripheral blood. CDR3 region: CASSDIGGGASYEQYF. The CDR3 nucleotides are TGTGCCAGCAGTGATATCGGAGGAGGGGCTTCCTACGAGCAGTACTTC.